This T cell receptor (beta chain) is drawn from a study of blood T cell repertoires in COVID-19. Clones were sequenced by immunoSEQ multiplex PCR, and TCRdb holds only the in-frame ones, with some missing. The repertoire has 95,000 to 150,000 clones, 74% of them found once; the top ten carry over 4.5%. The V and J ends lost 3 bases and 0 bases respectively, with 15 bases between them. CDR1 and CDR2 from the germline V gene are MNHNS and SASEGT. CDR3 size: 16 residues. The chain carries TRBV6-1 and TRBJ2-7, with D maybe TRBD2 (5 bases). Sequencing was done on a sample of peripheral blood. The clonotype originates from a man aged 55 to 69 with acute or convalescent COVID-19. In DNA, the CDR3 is TGTGCCAGCAGTGACGTAGTCGGGGTGAGCTCCTACGAGCAGTACTTC. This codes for CASSDVVGVSSYEQYF.